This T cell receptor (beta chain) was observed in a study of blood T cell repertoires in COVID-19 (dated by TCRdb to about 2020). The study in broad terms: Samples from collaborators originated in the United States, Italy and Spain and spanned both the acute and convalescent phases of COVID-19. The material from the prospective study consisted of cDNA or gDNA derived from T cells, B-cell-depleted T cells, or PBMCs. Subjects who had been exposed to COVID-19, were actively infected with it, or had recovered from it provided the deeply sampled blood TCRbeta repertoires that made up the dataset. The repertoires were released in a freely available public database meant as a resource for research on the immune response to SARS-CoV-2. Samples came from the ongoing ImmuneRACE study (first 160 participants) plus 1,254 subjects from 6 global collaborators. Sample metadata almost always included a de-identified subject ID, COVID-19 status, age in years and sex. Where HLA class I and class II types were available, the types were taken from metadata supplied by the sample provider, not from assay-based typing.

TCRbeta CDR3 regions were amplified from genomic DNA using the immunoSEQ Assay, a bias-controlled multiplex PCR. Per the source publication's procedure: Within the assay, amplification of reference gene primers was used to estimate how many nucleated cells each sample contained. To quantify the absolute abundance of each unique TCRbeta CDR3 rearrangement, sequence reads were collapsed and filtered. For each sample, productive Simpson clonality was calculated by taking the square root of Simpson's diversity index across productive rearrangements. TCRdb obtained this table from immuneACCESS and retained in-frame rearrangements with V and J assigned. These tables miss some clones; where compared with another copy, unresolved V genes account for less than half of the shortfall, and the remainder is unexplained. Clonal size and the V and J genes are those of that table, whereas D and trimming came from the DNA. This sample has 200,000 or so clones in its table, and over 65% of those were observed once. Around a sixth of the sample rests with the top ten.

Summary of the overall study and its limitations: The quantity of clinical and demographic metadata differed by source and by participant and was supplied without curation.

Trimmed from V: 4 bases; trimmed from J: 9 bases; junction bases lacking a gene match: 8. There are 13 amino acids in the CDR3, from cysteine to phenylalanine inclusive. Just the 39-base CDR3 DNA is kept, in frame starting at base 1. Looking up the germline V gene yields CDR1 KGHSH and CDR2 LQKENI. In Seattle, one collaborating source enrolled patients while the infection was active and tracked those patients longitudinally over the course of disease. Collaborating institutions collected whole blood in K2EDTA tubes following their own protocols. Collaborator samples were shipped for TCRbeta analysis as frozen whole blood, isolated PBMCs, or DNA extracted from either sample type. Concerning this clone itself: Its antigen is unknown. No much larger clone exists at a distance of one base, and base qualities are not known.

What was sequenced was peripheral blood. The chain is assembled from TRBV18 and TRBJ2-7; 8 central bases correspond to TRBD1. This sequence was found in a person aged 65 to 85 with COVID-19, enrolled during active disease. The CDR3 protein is CASSLSQGDAQYF. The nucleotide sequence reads TGTGCCAGCTCACTCTCACAGGGGGATGCGCAGTACTTC.